The 15 T cell receptor beta chains given below trace back to one sample, sequenced in a study of response to subunit inactivated influenza vaccine. TCRdb re-called the RT-PCR reads with MiXCR, one entry per CDR3 protein. The sample contains roughly 630,000 distinct CDR3 sequences, 14% of which appear only once. Source: PBMCs from blood, taken 14 to 15 days before vaccination. Receptors originate from a man aged 45-60 years who received an inactivated influenza vaccine.

The chain combines TRBV4-3 with TRBJ2-7; no clear D gene. With 0 bases removed from V and 5 bases from J, the gap between germline ends came to 8 bases. Germline V lookup: CDR1 LGHNA, CDR2 YSLEER. The length of the CDR3 is 13 residues. The CDR3 protein is CASSQEPGNEQYF. The CDR3 DNA reads as TGCGCCAGCAGCCAAGAACCGGGTAACGAGCAGTACTTC.

This clonotype was counted only a few times. The genes are TRBV6-1 and TRBJ1-1; TRBD1 matches 7 bases. CDR3 length equals 15 residues. The trim removed 6 bases at V and 1 base at J, leaving 8 bases unmatched. The germline V gene encodes CDR1 MNHNS and CDR2 SASEGT. DNA of the CDR3: TGTGCCAGCAGCAGTCGGGACAGCTCGAACACTGAAGCTTTCTTT. Its protein is CASSSRDSSNTEAFF.

In its sample, this clonotype was seen a few times. This rearrangement joins TRBV5-6 to TRBJ1-1; D perhaps matches TRBD1 (5 bases). This CDR3 has 15 residues. Germline CDR1 reads SGHDT; CDR2 reads YYEEEE. V shed 6 bases and J shed 0 bases, with 15 bases lying between them. CDR3 bases: TGTGCCAGCAACGGCAATGCAGGGCTGAACACTGAAGCTTTCTTT. Its translation is CASNGNAGLNTEAFF.

This sequence joins TRBV12-3 or TRBV12-4 and TRBJ1-5; weak D call: TRBD1 (5 bases). Trimming removed 1 base from V and 0 bases from J, with 13 bases in between. This CDR3 comprises 17 residues. The CDR3 loop is CASSLGADRYSNQPQHF. As DNA, the CDR3 is TGTGCCAGCAGTTTAGGGGCAGACAGATATAGCAATCAGCCCCAGCATTTT.

The sample holds a few counts of this clonotype. CDR3 in DNA: TGTGCCAGCAGCTTAGCATTTGCAGGGCTGGGGCGCACAGATACGCAGTATTTT. It yields the protein CASSLAFAGLGRTDTQYF. This chain uses TRBV7-2 with TRBJ2-3; maybe TRBD1 (5 bases). The V gene's germline CDR1 is SGHTA and CDR2 FQGNSA. Trimming pared 0 bases from V and 1 base from J, leaving 17 bases between. CDR3 size: 18 residues.

This chain connects TRBV30 to TRBJ2-1; a weak D match, TRBD2 (5 bases). Trimming took 1 base from V and 9 from J, leaving 7 bases between them. The CDR3 sequence is 11 residues long. Germline CDR1 reads GTSNPN; CDR2 reads SVGIG (reference sequence). The CDR3 loop is CAWSGRGEQFF. As DNA, the CDR3 is TGTGCCTGGAGTGGCCGGGGTGAGCAGTTCTTC. Combining the CDR3 with reference TRBV30 and TRBJ2-1 gives the whole variable domain SQTIHQWPATLVQPVGSPLSLECTVEGTSNPNLYWYRQAAGRGLQLLFYSVGIGQISSEVPQNLSASRPQDRQFILSSKKLLLSDSGFYLCAWSGRGEQFFGPGTRLTVL.

The chain is built from TRBV5-1 and TRBJ2-7, with TRBD1 as a possible D gene (6 bases). The CDR3 runs 15 residues. Germline values: CDR1 SGHRS, CDR2 YFSETQ. Trimming left V 4 bases short and J 1 base short, with 15 bases between. CDR3 coding DNA: TGCGCCAGCAGCCCGGGGCCAGGGGAGTCCTACGAGCAGTACTTC. Its translation is CASSPGPGESYEQYF.

V is TRBV20-1 and J is TRBJ2-7; 8 nucleotides line up with TRBD2. The CDR3 runs 13 residues. From germline, CDR1 is DFQATT and CDR2 SNEGSKA (reference sequence). V lost 5 bases, J lost 7 bases, and 10 bases stayed unmatched. This CDR3 is CSAALGLAFEQYF. The CDR3 DNA is TGCAGTGCTGCCCTAGGACTAGCTTTTGAGCAGTACTTC.

The chain employs TRBV14 and TRBJ2-1; D is possibly TRBD2 (6 bases). CDR3 length equals 16 residues. V lost 4 bases, J lost 0 bases, and 13 bases lay in between. Germline-derived CDR1 and CDR2 are SGHDN and FVKESK. DNA for the CDR3: TGTGCCAGCAGCCTGATTCGGGGGAGCTCCTACAATGAGCAGTTCTTC. Protein: CASSLIRGSSYNEQFF.

This clonotype appeared many times. The chain carries TRBV20-1 and TRBJ2-3; D gene uncertain. Trimming took off 2 bases at V and 2 bases at J, with 2 bases between the two ends. The CDR3 covers 11 residues. CDR1 is DFQATT and CDR2 is SNEGSKA in the germline V gene (reference sequence). Here the CDR3 reads CSARHTDTQYF. As DNA, the CDR3 is TGCAGTGCTAGACACACAGATACGCAGTATTTT.

The genes are TRBV29-1 and TRBJ2-6; no firm D call. Trimming cost V 0 bases and J 4 bases, with 10 bases left between them. This CDR3 spans 15 amino acids. The germline gives CDR1 SQVTM, CDR2 ANQGSEA. CDR3 sequence (DNA): TGCAGCGTTGAAGATTCCCCCTCGGGGGCCAACGTCCTGACTTTC. Protein: CSVEDSPSGANVLTF.

V usage is TRBV19 and J usage is TRBJ1-1, with 11 nucleotides matching TRBD1. The ends lost 7 bases at V and 4 bases at J; junction bases unmatched: 8. CDR3 size: 15 residues. Germline values: CDR1 LNHDA, CDR2 SQIVND (reference sequence). The CDR3 reads CASIPGQGATTEAFF. The CDR3 DNA reads TGTGCCAGTATCCCAGGACAGGGGGCGACCACTGAAGCTTTCTTT.

Only a few counts were recorded for this clonotype. This chain connects TRBV2 to TRBJ2-1; tentatively, D is TRBD2 (6 bases). Trimming removed 4 bases at V and 3 bases at J, with 10 bases between. This CDR3 spans 14 amino acids. Germline assignment: CDR1 SNHLY and CDR2 FYNNEI. The CDR3 here is CASSAERVYNEQFF. The CDR3 nucleotides read TGTGCCAGCAGTGCGGAGCGGGTCTACAATGAGCAGTTCTTC.

The chain employs TRBV29-1 and TRBJ2-5, with 11 positions matching TRBD2. CDR1 and CDR2 (germline): SQVTM, ANQGSEA. The CDR3 is made up of 18 amino acids. V trimming: 3 bases; J trimming: 0 bases; junction bases outside the gene matches: 12. CDR3 sequence (DNA): TGCAGCGTTGATGGACTAGCGGGCCCCTCCCCGTACCAAGAGACCCAGTACTTC. Translation: CSVDGLAGPSPYQETQYF.

This chain's CDR3 is CSVVAGGEFVTEAFF. The CDR3 region has the DNA TGCAGCGTTGTGGCCGGGGGTGAATTTGTCACTGAAGCTTTCTTT. The chain joins TRBV29-1 to TRBJ1-1; maybe TRBD1 (5 bases). V was trimmed by 4 bases and J by 4 bases, leaving 19 bases between them. Germline CDR1 and CDR2: SQVTM and ANQGSEA. The CDR3 totals 15 residues.